The rows below give T cell receptor beta chains drawn from one sample of a study of blood T cell repertoires in COVID-19. Some clones are missing from TCRdb's copy, which holds only in-frame ones; the method was immunoSEQ multiplex PCR. The data contain more than 90,000 clones, more than 75% of them singletons. The sequenced sample was peripheral blood. All receptors derive from a man between 70 and 80 years old with acute or convalescent COVID-19. Each CDR3 is given with its conserved first and last residue. D genes are given only for firm matches. The size field is filled for only some rows; it gives once, few, many or a size class.

v_gene,d_gene,abundance,j_gene,CDR3aa,CDR3nt
TRBV28,TRBD1,.,TRBJ1-2,CASSVGGQLINYGYTF,TGTGCCAGCAGTGTAGGGGGACAGCTGATTAACTATGGCTACACCTTC
TRBV5-1,.,.,TRBJ2-2,CASSLVPLGGELFF,TGCGCCAGCAGCTTGGTTCCACTCGGCGGGGAGCTGTTTTTT
TRBV5-4,.,.,TRBJ1-4,CASRSQGYEKLFF,TGTGCCAGCAGATCGCAGGGTTATGAAAAACTGTTTTTT
TRBV19,.,.,TRBJ1-1,CASSQQWNTEAFF,TGTGCCAGTAGCCAACAGTGGAACACTGAAGCTTTCTTT
TRBV2,TRBD1,.,TRBJ2-7,CASSSRSRDRPYEQYF,TGTGCCAGCAGTTCACGGTCCCGGGACAGACCCTACGAGCAGTACTTC
TRBV3-1/TRBV3-2,.,.,TRBJ1-2,CASSVGGYTNYGYTF,TGTGCCAGCAGCGTCGGGGGGTACACCAACTATGGCTACACCTTC
TRBV7-3,.,.,TRBJ2-6,CASSPNPGWGPSGANVLTF,TGTGCCAGCAGCCCAAACCCTGGTTGGGGGCCCTCTGGGGCCAACGTCCTGACTTTC
TRBV18,TRBD1,.,TRBJ2-1,CASSPRQGANFNNEQFF,TGTGCCAGCTCACCTAGACAGGGGGCGAATTTCAACAATGAGCAGTTCTTC
TRBV27,TRBD2,.,TRBJ2-5,CASSRQRGETQYF,TGTGCCAGCAGTCGACAGCGGGGAGAGACCCAGTACTTC
TRBV5-1,.,.,TRBJ2-1,CASSPRGQKSYNEQFF,TGCGCCAGCAGCCCCCGCGGACAGAAATCCTACAATGAGCAGTTCTTC
TRBV5-1,.,.,TRBJ2-6,CASSLRAGAGANVLTF,TGCGCCAGCAGCTTAAGGGCGGGGGCGGGGGCCAACGTCCTGACTTTC
TRBV6-1,TRBD2,.,TRBJ2-3,CASSEGRDSSGSTDTQYF,TGTGCCAGCAGTGAAGGTCGGGACTCTAGCGGGAGCACAGATACGCAGTATTTT
TRBV9,TRBD1,.,TRBJ1-3,CASSVIPGQGNTIYF,TGTGCCAGCAGCGTCATACCGGGACAGGGGAACACCATATATTTT
TRBV19,.,.,TRBJ1-1,CASSVYPQFSTEAFF,TGTGCCAGTAGTGTCTACCCACAGTTCTCCACTGAAGCTTTCTTT
TRBV6-5,.,.,TRBJ1-3,CASSIAGIVNTIYF,TGTGCCAGCAGTATCGCAGGGATCGTAAACACCATATATTTT
TRBV19,.,.,TRBJ1-6,CASSMFREQAPLHF,TGTGCCAGTAGTATGTTTAGGGAGCAGGCACCCCTCCACTTT
TRBV10-3,TRBD2,.,TRBJ2-1,CAIKAGTINNEQFF,TGTGCCATCAAAGCAGGGACTATTAACAATGAGCAGTTCTTC
TRBV7-9,.,once,TRBJ1-1,CASSLTGLNTEAFF,TGTGCCAGCAGTCTAACAGGGTTGAACACTGAAGCTTTCTTT
TRBV12-3/TRBV12-4,.,.,TRBJ2-4,CASSTGPKDIQYF,TGTGCCAGCAGTACAGGTCCCAAGGACATTCAGTACTTC
TRBV5-1,TRBD1,once,TRBJ1-6,CASSLSGQRNSPLHF,TGCGCCAGCAGCTTATCGGGACAGCGTAATTCACCCCTCCACTTT
TRBV6-6,.,.,TRBJ2-1,CASRIGDSYNEQFF,TGTGCCAGCAGGATAGGGGACTCCTACAATGAGCAGTTCTTC
TRBV28,TRBD2,.,TRBJ2-3,CASSSGTSGGAPDTQYF,TGTGCCAGCAGTTCCGGGACTAGCGGGGGGGCCCCAGATACGCAGTATTTT
TRBV27,TRBD1,.,TRBJ1-5,CASSPGTGGFRVGPQHF,TGTGCCAGCAGTCCCGGGACAGGGGGCTTCAGAGTAGGGCCCCAGCATTTT
TRBV28,.,.,TRBJ1-2,CASSPQVYGYTF,TGTGCCAGCAGTCCACAAGTATATGGCTACACCTTC
TRBV24-1,TRBD1,.,TRBJ2-1,CATSEGDRGSYNEQFF,TGTGCCACCAGTGAAGGGGACAGGGGCTCCTACAATGAGCAGTTCTTC
TRBV5-1,TRBD1,.,TRBJ2-2,CASSLAQGAAGELFF,TGCGCCAGCAGCTTGGCGCAGGGGGCAGCCGGGGAGCTGTTTTTT
TRBV6-5,TRBD1,.,TRBJ1-2,CASSHGQGARGYTF,TGTGCCAGCAGCCACGGACAGGGGGCGCGTGGCTACACCTTC
TRBV3-1/TRBV3-2,.,.,TRBJ2-1,CASSQVAAGLAEQFF,TGTGCCAGCAGCCAAGTAGCGGCGGGGTTGGCTGAGCAGTTCTTC
TRBV19,TRBD1,.,TRBJ1-1,CASSMTGVVTEAFF,TGTGCCAGTAGTATGACAGGGGTGGTCACTGAAGCTTTCTTT
TRBV6-2/TRBV6-3,.,.,TRBJ1-4,CASSYQGREKLFF,TGTGCCAGCAGTTACCAGGGGCGGGAAAAACTGTTTTTT
TRBV24-1,TRBD2,.,TRBJ2-1,CATSAAGGYNEQFF,TGTGCCACCAGTGCGGCGGGGGGGTACAATGAGCAGTTCTTC
TRBV6-2/TRBV6-3,.,.,TRBJ1-4,CASSSRLGSRAEKLFF,TGTGCCAGCAGTTCAAGACTGGGGAGTAGAGCTGAAAAACTGTTTTTT
TRBV29-1,.,.,TRBJ1-1,CSATQGGGTEAFF,TGCAGCGCCACACAGGGAGGGGGGACTGAAGCTTTCTTT
TRBV5-1,TRBD2,.,TRBJ2-7,CASSSTSGFSYEQYF,TGCGCCAGCAGCAGTACTAGCGGGTTCTCCTACGAGCAGTACTTC
TRBV19,TRBD1,few,TRBJ2-7,CASSRGQRTYEQYF,TGTGCCAGTAGTAGGGGACAGAGAACCTACGAGCAGTACTTC
TRBV6-4,TRBD1,.,TRBJ2-2,CASRQGENTGELFF,TGTGCCAGCAGACAGGGGGAAAACACCGGGGAGCTGTTTTTT
TRBV28,TRBD2,.,TRBJ2-3,CASSSQTSGGTDTQYF,TGTGCCAGCAGTTCCCAGACTAGCGGGGGCACAGATACGCAGTATTTT
TRBV18,TRBD2,.,TRBJ2-1,CASSPLSTSGSVNEQFF,TGTGCCAGCTCACCCCTATCGACTAGCGGGAGTGTAAATGAGCAGTTCTTC
TRBV11-2,.,.,TRBJ1-6,CASSLVAGAGESPLHF,TGTGCCAGCAGCTTAGTTGCAGGCGCGGGGGAGTCACCCCTCCACTTT
TRBV28,TRBD1,.,TRBJ2-7,CASTPFWTGVYEQYF,TGTGCCAGCACCCCCTTTTGGACAGGGGTTTACGAGCAGTACTTC
TRBV19,.,.,TRBJ1-2,CASSISGGRYGYTF,TGTGCCAGTAGTATTTCTGGGGGCCGATATGGCTACACCTTC
TRBV3-1/TRBV3-2,TRBD1,.,TRBJ1-6,CASSRTGGESPLHF,TGTGCCAGCAGCCGGACAGGGGGCGAATCACCCCTCCACTTT
TRBV5-8,.,.,TRBJ2-1,CASSLAFQGENEQFF,TGTGCCAGCAGCTTGGCCTTTCAGGGTGAGAATGAGCAGTTCTTC
TRBV5-1,TRBD1,.,TRBJ2-1,CASSSRDRGSNEQFF,TGCGCCAGCAGCTCCAGGGACAGGGGATCCAATGAGCAGTTCTTC
TRBV25-1,TRBD1,.,TRBJ1-2,CASREPGGKGYTF,TGTGCCAGCAGAGAACCAGGGGGAAAAGGCTACACCTTC
TRBV18,.,.,TRBJ2-2,CASSPLGSSLNTGELFF,TGTGCCAGCTCACCCCTGGGGAGTAGCCTGAACACCGGGGAGCTGTTTTTT
TRBV19,.,.,TRBJ2-7,CASSIGGGAYEQYF,TGTGCCAGTAGCATAGGAGGGGGGGCCTACGAGCAGTACTTC
TRBV24-1,TRBD1,.,TRBJ2-3,CATSAPGQGPYTDTQYF,TGTGCCACCAGTGCCCCGGGACAGGGTCCCTACACAGATACGCAGTATTTT
TRBV2,.,.,TRBJ2-3,CASSATTDTQYF,TGTGCCAGCAGCGCAACAACAGATACGCAGTATTTT
TRBV7-3,.,.,TRBJ1-4,CASILGEAAEKLFF,TGTGCCAGCATTCTTGGAGAGGCCGCTGAAAAACTGTTTTTT
TRBV5-1,TRBD1,.,TRBJ2-7,CASSPATKTGFEQYF,TGCGCCAGCAGCCCGGCCACTAAGACAGGGTTCGAGCAGTACTTC
TRBV29-1,TRBD1,.,TRBJ1-5,CSVLVGTGGFNQPQHF,TGCAGCGTGTTGGTCGGGACAGGGGGCTTTAATCAGCCCCAGCATTTT
TRBV4-2,.,.,TRBJ1-3,CASSQEFRQGSGNTIYF,TGTGCCAGCAGCCAAGAATTTAGGCAGGGGTCCGGAAACACCATATATTTT
TRBV3-1/TRBV3-2,TRBD1,.,TRBJ2-3,CASSQGGQGGTDTQYF,TGTGCCAGCAGCCAAGGGGGACAGGGAGGGACAGATACGCAGTATTTT
TRBV5-1,.,.,TRBJ2-3,CASSLSGRSTDTQYF,TGCGCCAGCAGCTTGAGCGGGCGAAGCACAGATACGCAGTATTTT
TRBV5-6,.,.,TRBJ1-5,CASSVTGINQPQHF,TGTGCCAGCAGCGTTACAGGGATCAATCAGCCCCAGCATTTT
TRBV5-1,.,.,TRBJ2-1,CASSLAVMNEQFF,TGCGCCAGCAGCTTGGCAGTGATGAATGAGCAGTTCTTC
TRBV7-7,.,.,TRBJ2-3,CASSQRLDSTDTQYF,TGTGCTAGCAGCCAAAGACTAGATTCGACAGATACGCAGTATTTT
TRBV7-9,.,.,TRBJ1-4,CASSLAAGLNEKLFF,TGTGCCAGCAGCTTAGCGGCAGGCCTTAATGAAAAACTGTTTTTT
TRBV5-1,TRBD2,.,TRBJ2-3,CASSLPSGREVTQYF,TGCGCCAGCAGCTTACCTAGCGGGAGGGAGGTTACGCAGTATTTT